This T cell receptor (beta chain) originates from a study of human T cells and chemical hapten exposure. Notes on the study in general: PT1 expanded TCR counts and patch test score were linked, and their correlation was positive. The donor cohort had alopecia, so its immune response may not match that of healthy people.

Unique molecular identifiers were attached to individual cDNA molecules during library preparation. MiXCR, run by TCRdb on the RACE reads, gives a single entry per CDR3 protein. The data contain tens of thousands of distinct CDR3 sequences, 14% of them singletons. The germline CDR1 and CDR2 sequences are SGHDN and FVKESK. V was clipped by 2 bases and J by 3 bases; unmatched bases: 2. This CDR3 contains 15 residues. Specified time point: pre-sensitization, week 0. Treatment noted: therapeutic diphenylcyclopropenone sensitization with weekly scalp DPC. The authors' total RNA extraction used unfractionated whole blood. This clonotype was observed many times. As yet, its antigen is unknown.

The material sequenced was whole blood, taken in connection with sensitization to the hapten diphenylcyclopropenone (DPC). This sequence originates from a woman aged 45-65 years with alopecia areata. Some clones in this sample may be carry-over from other donors' samples. The chain combines TRBV14 with TRBJ2-5, with TRBD2 matching 11 bases. The CDR3 here is CASSQLTSGKETQYF. Written as DNA, the CDR3 is TGTGCCAGCAGCCAACTGACTAGCGGGAAAGAGACCCAGTACTTC.